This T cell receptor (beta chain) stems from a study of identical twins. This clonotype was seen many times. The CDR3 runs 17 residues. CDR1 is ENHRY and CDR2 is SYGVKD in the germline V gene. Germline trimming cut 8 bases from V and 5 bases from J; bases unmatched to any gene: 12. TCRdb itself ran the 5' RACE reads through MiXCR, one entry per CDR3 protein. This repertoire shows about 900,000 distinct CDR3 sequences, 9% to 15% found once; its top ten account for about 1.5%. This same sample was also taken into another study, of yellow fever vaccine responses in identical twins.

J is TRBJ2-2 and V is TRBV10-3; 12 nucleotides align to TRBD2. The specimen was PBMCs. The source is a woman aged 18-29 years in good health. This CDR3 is CAIAKVASGGATGELFF. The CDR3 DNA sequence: TGTGCCATCGCCAAGGTCGCTAGCGGGGGGGCAACCGGGGAGCTGTTTTTT.